The 11 T cell receptor beta chains in this list originate from one sample, sequenced in a study of CD8 T cells in Susac syndrome. RNA, at about 0.45 to 1 ug, was reverse transcribed with random hexamers. Each CDR3 protein is one row after TCRdb ran MiXCR on the immunoSEQ multiplex PCR reads. The sample has around 280,000 distinct CDR3 sequences; around 83% are singletons. The sample was CD8+ T cells from PBMCs. The receptors were gathered from a human donor with multiple sclerosis.

This clonotype was found once. This chain joins TRBV2 and TRBJ1-1; D is unclear. Per germline, CDR1 SNHLY and CDR2 FYNNEI. This CDR3 has 14 residues. V was clipped by 5 bases and J by 0 bases, with 10 bases between them. The CDR3 sequence: CASSRYAMNTEAFF. Here the CDR3 DNA reads TGTGCCAGCAGTAGGTACGCAATGAACACTGAAGCTTTCTTT.

The chain has TRBV15 and TRBJ2-5; D not resolved. The CDR3 spans 16 residues. In germline, CDR1 is LNHNV, CDR2 YYDKDF (reference sequence). V was trimmed by 5 bases and J by 2 bases, leaving 18 bases between them. The DNA of the CDR3 is TGTGCCACCAGCGGGCCCTCTGGCGGAGTGCAAGAGACCCAGTACTTC. As protein: CATSGPSGGVQETQYF.

The CDR3 DNA follows: TGCGCCAGCAGCGCCCGACAGGGACACACTGAAGCTTTCTTT. It encodes CASSARQGHTEAFF. The V gene is TRBV4-1, the J gene TRBJ1-1, with 7 bases identical to TRBD1. The junction had 6 bases not matched to a gene; V was cut back by 5 bases and J by 3 bases. CDR1 MGHRA and CDR2 YSYEKL come from the germline V gene. The CDR3 runs 14 residues.

This clonotype appeared a few times. The chain employs TRBV5-1 and TRBJ1-2, with 9 bases that match TRBD1. The CDR3 covers 15 residues. Losses at the gene ends were 3 bases for V and 8 bases for J; bases not matched to a gene: 11. Germline V gene sequence: CDR1 SGHRS, CDR2 YFSETQ. CDR3 loop: CASSSTGTGPGGYTF. The DNA of the CDR3 is TGCGCCAGCAGCTCTACCGGGACAGGGCCTGGGGGCTACACCTTC. Looking up the rest from reference TRBV5-1 and TRBJ1-2 gives the full variable domain: KAGVTQTPRYLIKTRGQQVTLSCSPISGHRSVSWYQQTPGQGLQFLFEYFSETQRNKGNFPGRFSGRQFSNSRSEMNVSTLELGDSALYLCASSSTGTGPGGYTFGSGTRLTVV.

V gene TRBV2 combines with J gene TRBJ1-2; D possibly corresponds to TRBD1 (6 bases). Germline V CDR1 and CDR2: SNHLY, FYNNEI. The CDR3 is made up of 13 amino acids. Trimming pared 7 bases from V and 3 bases from J, leaving 12 bases between. The CDR3 region is CASTERGDYGYTF. In nucleotides, the CDR3 is TGTGCCAGCACCGAGAGGGGGGACTATGGCTACACCTTC. Full variable domain (remainder filled in from reference TRBV2 and TRBJ1-2): EPEVTQTPSHQVTQMGQEVILRCVPISNHLYFYWYRQILGQKVEFLVSFYNNEISEKSEIFDDQFSVERPDGSNFTLKIRSTKLEDSAMYFCASTERGDYGYTFGSGTRLTVV.

This clonotype was counted a single time. V and J are TRBV10-3 and TRBJ1-2; 10 bases align to TRBD1. Germline V CDR1 and CDR2: ENHRY, SYGVKD. V lost 2 bases and J lost 4; bases outside the gene matches: 7. This CDR3 comprises 16 residues. CDR3 bases: TGTGCCATCAGTGAGACCGGGACAGGGGCTGGCTATGGCTACACCTTC. It specifies CAISETGTGAGYGYTF.

This chain uses TRBV20-1 with TRBJ2-3; D gene unclear. Germline CDR1 reads DFQATT; CDR2 reads SNEGSKA (reference sequence). CDR3 length equals 16 residues. V was clipped by 0 bases and J by 1 base, with 14 bases between them. CDR3 protein: CSARDEKGYRTDTQYF. In DNA form, the CDR3 reads TGCAGTGCTAGAGATGAAAAGGGTTACCGCACAGATACGCAGTATTTT.

The chain joins TRBV4-1 to TRBJ2-5; 12 nucleotides agree with TRBD2. The germline V gene encodes CDR1 MGHRA and CDR2 YSYEKL. The CDR3 sequence is 17 residues long. CDR3 nucleotide sequence: TGCGCAAATTACCCACCCCCGGGACTAGCGGGTCAAGAGACCCAGTACTTC. Translated, it gives CANYPPPGLAGQETQYF.

The chain carries TRBV29-1 and TRBJ2-2; TRBD2 might be the D (6 bases). Trimming stripped 6 bases from V and 6 bases from J, with 8 bases between. Germline V lookup: CDR1 SQVTM, CDR2 ANQGSEA. The CDR3 is 11 residues long. CDR3 residues: CSVPSAGELFF. CDR3 in DNA: TGCAGCGTCCCTAGCGCCGGGGAGCTGTTTTTT.

The chain couples TRBV9 to TRBJ2-2; the D gene could be TRBD1 or TRBD2 (5 bases each). This CDR3 contains 15 residues. The germline V and J ends were trimmed by 8 bases and 1 base, with 15 bases remaining between them. CDR1 and CDR2 (germline): SGDLS, YYNGEE. The CDR3 loop is CASDRDQKNTGELFF. As DNA, the CDR3 is TGTGCCAGTGACCGGGACCAAAAGAACACCGGGGAGCTGTTTTTT.

The V call is TRBV7-9, the J call TRBJ2-6, with D possibly called TRBD1 or TRBD2 (5 bases each). The V and J ends lost 6 bases and 2 bases respectively, with 11 bases between them. Germline V gives CDR1 SEHNR, CDR2 FQNEAQ (reference sequence). The CDR3 consists of 15 residues. CDR3 region: CASRGEGAGANVLTF. The CDR3 nucleotides are TGTGCCAGCAGGGGGGAAGGTGCTGGGGCCAACGTCCTGACTTTC.